This T cell receptor beta chain is drawn from a study of blood T cell repertoires in COVID-19. Study summary: Material from acute and convalescent COVID-19 was sourced from the United States, Italy and Spain.

The CDR3 totals 13 residues. CDR1 and CDR2 (germline): MDHEN, SYDVKM. Trimming took 6 bases from V and 8 from J, leaving 11 bases between them. Generated by immunoSEQ multiplex PCR, the TCRdb table keeps only in-frame clones and is missing some. The data hold over 300,000 clones, with approximately 90% observed a single time. Everyone who took part was roughly 18 to 89 years old, and they came from over 20 US areas. The V gene is TRBV28, the J gene TRBJ1-6; tentatively, D is TRBD1 (5 bases). The material sequenced was PBMCs or T cells enriched from blood (not recorded which). This TCR derives from a woman under 30 who had recovered from COVID-19. CDR3 nucleotide sequence: TGTGCCAGCAGCTGGGCGGGGGATTCACCCCTCCACTTT. Translating gives CASSWAGDSPLHF.